The clone carrying this T cell receptor beta chain turned up a few times. Unique molecular identifiers were incorporated when the TCRbeta library was constructed. TCRdb processed the PCR reads anew with MiXCR; each CDR3 protein has one entry. The profile shows about 500,000 distinct CDR3 sequences, 32% of them singletons. The source of the sample is a study of T-cell reconstitution after alpha-beta-depleted transplantation in children. V gave up 4 bases and J gave up 5 bases; unmatched junction bases: 6. The CDR3 loop spans 14 amino acids. CDR1 MGHDK and CDR2 SYGVNS come from the germline V gene. V is TRBV25-1 and J is TRBJ2-5, with 8 positions matching TRBD1. The source material was PBMCs from the stem cell graft donor, sampled from the stem cell graft. The clonotype was recovered from a human donor who donated a stem cell graft to a child with aplastic anemia. The CDR3: CASSARGLRETQYF. For the CDR3, the DNA is TGTGCCAGCAGTGCCAGGGGGCTACGGGAGACCCAGTACTTC.